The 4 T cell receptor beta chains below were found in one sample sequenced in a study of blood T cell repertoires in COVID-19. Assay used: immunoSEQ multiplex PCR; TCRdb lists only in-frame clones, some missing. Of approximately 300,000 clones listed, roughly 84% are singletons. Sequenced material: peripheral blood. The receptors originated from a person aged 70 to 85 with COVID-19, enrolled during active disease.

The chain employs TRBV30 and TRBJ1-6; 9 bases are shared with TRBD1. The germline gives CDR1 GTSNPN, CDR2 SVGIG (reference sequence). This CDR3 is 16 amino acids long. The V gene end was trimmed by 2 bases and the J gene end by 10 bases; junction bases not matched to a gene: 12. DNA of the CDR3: TGTGCCTGGAGTTTAACAGGGGGCAAATTGGGATCACCCCTCCACTTT. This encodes CAWSLTGGKLGSPLHF.

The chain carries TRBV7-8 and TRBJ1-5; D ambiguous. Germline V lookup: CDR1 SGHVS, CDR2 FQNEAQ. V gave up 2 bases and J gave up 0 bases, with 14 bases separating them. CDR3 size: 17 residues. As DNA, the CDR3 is TGTGCCAGCAGCTTACTTAGTTTGGACTATAGCAATCAGCCCCAGCATTTT. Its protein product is CASSLLSLDYSNQPQHF.

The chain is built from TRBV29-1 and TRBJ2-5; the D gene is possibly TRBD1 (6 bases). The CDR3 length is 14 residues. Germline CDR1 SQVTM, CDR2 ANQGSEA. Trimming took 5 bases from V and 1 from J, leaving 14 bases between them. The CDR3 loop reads CSVRQELVQETQYF. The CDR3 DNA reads TGCAGCGTTAGACAGGAACTAGTCCAAGAGACCCAGTACTTC.

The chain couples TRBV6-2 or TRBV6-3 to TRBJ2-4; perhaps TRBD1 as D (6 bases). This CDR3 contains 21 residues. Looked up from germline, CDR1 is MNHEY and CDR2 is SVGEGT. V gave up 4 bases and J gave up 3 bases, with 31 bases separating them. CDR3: CASSSPIGSVTGQLVKNIQYF. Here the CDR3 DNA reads TGTGCCAGCAGTTCGCCAATTGGGTCCGTGACAGGTCAATTAGTCAAAAACATTCAGTACTTC.